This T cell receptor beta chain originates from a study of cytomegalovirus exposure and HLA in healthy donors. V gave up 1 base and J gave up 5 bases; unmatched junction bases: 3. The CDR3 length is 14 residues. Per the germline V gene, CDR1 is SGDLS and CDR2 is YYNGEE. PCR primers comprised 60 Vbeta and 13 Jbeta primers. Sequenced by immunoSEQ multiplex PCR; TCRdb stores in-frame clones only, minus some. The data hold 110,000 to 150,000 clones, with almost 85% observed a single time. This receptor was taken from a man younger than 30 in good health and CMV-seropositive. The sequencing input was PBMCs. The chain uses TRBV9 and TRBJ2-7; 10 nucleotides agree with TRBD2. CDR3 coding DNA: TGTGCCAGCAGCGTACTAGCGGGAGAGAACGAGCAGTACTTC. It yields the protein CASSVLAGENEQYF.